These 15 T cell receptor beta chains were sequenced from one sample in a study of blood T cell repertoires in COVID-19. Profiling relied on immunoSEQ multiplex PCR, and the TCRdb table lists in-frame clones only, not all of them. The sample carries 300,000 to 450,000 clones, more than 70% recorded once. Sample: PBMCs or T cells enriched from blood (not recorded which). All receptors derive from a woman in her 30s who had been exposed to COVID-19.

The rearrangement links TRBV18 to TRBJ2-3; the match to TRBD2 covers 7 bases. V lost 2 bases to trimming and J lost 0 bases; unmatched junction nucleotides: 2. The CDR3 extends over 15 amino acids. The germline CDR1 and CDR2 sequences are KGHSH and LQKENI. Here the CDR3 reads CASSPYSGSTDTQYF. The CDR3 DNA reads TGTGCCAGCTCACCATATAGCGGGAGCACAGATACGCAGTATTTT.

V is TRBV30 and J is TRBJ2-2, with 8 bases matching TRBD2. CDR1 and CDR2 (germline): GTSNPN, SVGIG (reference sequence). The V and J ends lost 2 bases and 4 bases, in that order; junction bases with no gene match: 9. This CDR3 comprises 16 residues. CDR3 residues: CAWSPGGVVGTGELFF. CDR3 DNA sequence: TGTGCCTGGAGTCCGGGAGGGGTGGTTGGCACCGGGGAGCTGTTTTTT.

This sequence joins TRBV28 and TRBJ2-3; D gene unclear. The CDR3 extends over 11 amino acids. Trimming pared 4 bases from V and 5 bases from J, leaving 4 bases between. Germline V gene data show CDR1 as MDHEN and CDR2 as SYDVKM. The CDR3 here is CASSSVDTQYF. CDR3 DNA sequence: TGTGCCAGCAGTTCGGTAGATACGCAGTATTTT.

The gene calls are TRBV5-1 and TRBJ1-6; D is perhaps TRBD1 (5 bases). Germline CDR1 and CDR2: SGHRS and YFSETQ. The CDR3 has 14 residues. Trimming cost V 2 bases and J 6 bases, with 9 bases left between them. The CDR3 region has the DNA TGCGCCAGCAGCTTTACAGGCCTTAATTCACCCCTCCACTTT. It yields the protein CASSFTGLNSPLHF.

The chain carries TRBV19 and TRBJ2-3; 14 bases align to TRBD2. Germline V gene lookup returns CDR1 LNHDA and CDR2 SQIVND (reference sequence). This CDR3 region has 17 residues. V lost 6 bases, J lost 6 bases, and 11 bases stayed unmatched. The CDR3 is CASSLIPGLAGVDTQYF. The CDR3 DNA follows: TGTGCCAGTAGCCTCATTCCGGGACTAGCGGGAGTTGATACGCAGTATTTT.

V and J are TRBV19 and TRBJ2-2, with 7 bases identical to TRBD2. The V segment lost 5 bases and the J segment 3 bases; nucleotides outside the gene matches: 9. Per the germline V gene, CDR1 is LNHDA and CDR2 is SQIVND (reference sequence). This CDR3 has 16 amino acids. Written as DNA, the CDR3 is TGTGCCAGTAGTCCGGGGACTATTTTAGACACCGGGGAGCTGTTTTTT. Encoded protein: CASSPGTILDTGELFF.

V usage is TRBV9 and J usage is TRBJ2-3; 12 bases agree with TRBD2. This CDR3 has 12 residues. The germline CDR1 and CDR2 sequences are SGDLS and YYNGEE. J lost 12 bases, V lost 3 bases, and 2 bases had no gene match. In DNA form, the CDR3 reads TGTGCCAGCAGCGAGACTAGCGGGAGTCAGTATTTT. Translated, it gives CASSETSGSQYF. Full variable domain (missing parts from reference TRBV9 and TRBJ2-3): DSGVTQTPKHLITATGQRVTLRCSPRSGDLSVYWYQQSLDQGLQFLIQYYNGEERAKGNILERFSAQQFPDLHSELNLSSLELGDSALYFCASSETSGSQYFGPGTRLTVL.

This clone is a singleton in its sample. The genes are TRBV7-8 and TRBJ1-4; 8 positions match TRBD1. CDR3 length: 13 amino acids. The junction had 5 bases not matched to a gene; V was cut back by 6 bases and J by 8 bases. Germline V CDR1 and CDR2: SGHVS, FQNEAQ. The CDR3 sequence: CASRDRDREKLFF. In DNA, the CDR3 is TGTGCCAGCAGAGACAGGGACAGGGAAAAACTGTTTTTT. Filled out from reference TRBV7-8 and TRBJ1-4, the complete variable domain reads GAGVSQSPRYKVAKRGQDVALRCDPISGHVSLFWYQQALGQGPEFLTYFQNEAQLDKSGLPSDRFFAERPEGSVSTLKIQRTQQEDSAVYLCASRDRDREKLFFGSGTQLSVL.

This CDR3 reads CASSEQYEQYF. DNA for the CDR3: TGTGCCAGCTCAGAACAGTACGAGCAGTACTTC. The chain employs TRBV18 and TRBJ2-7; no reliable D call. CDR3 length: 11 residues. Between the trimmed V and J ends, which lost 5 bases and 4 bases, there was a span of 6 bases. CDR1 and CDR2 from the germline V gene are KGHSH and LQKENI.

The table lists this clone with a few counts. The chain couples TRBV5-5 to TRBJ1-3; D is ambiguous. CDR1 and CDR2 (germline): SGHKS, YYEKEE (reference sequence). V was cut by 1 base and J by 1 base, with 12 bases left in between. This CDR3 region has 16 residues. Here the CDR3 reads CASSLPLTNSGNTIYF. In DNA, the CDR3 is TGTGCCAGCAGCTTGCCCCTGACTAATTCTGGAAACACCATATATTTT.

The chain couples TRBV27 to TRBJ2-1; D remains unclear. In germline, CDR1 is MNHEY, CDR2 SMNVEV (reference sequence). The germline V and J ends were trimmed by 3 bases and 5 bases, with 26 bases remaining between them. CDR3 length equals 19 residues. The CDR3 reads CASSFSVRFDIPLHNEQFF. DNA for the CDR3: TGTGCCAGCAGTTTCTCAGTCCGATTCGACATCCCTTTGCACAATGAGCAGTTCTTC.

This chain joins TRBV6-5 and TRBJ2-1; a weak D match, TRBD1 (5 bases). The CDR3 is made up of 15 amino acids. CDR1 is MNHEY and CDR2 is SVGAGI in the germline V gene. Trimming removed 2 bases at V and 4 bases at J, with 12 bases between. The CDR3 sequence is CASSYRGFRYNEQFF. Here the CDR3 DNA reads TGTGCCAGCAGTTACAGGGGTTTTCGGTACAATGAGCAGTTCTTC.

This chain uses TRBV7-9 with TRBJ2-1; D is perhaps TRBD2 (5 bases). The CDR3 covers 14 residues. Germline CDR1 is SEHNR and CDR2 is FQNEAQ (reference sequence). The V gene lost 0 bases and the J gene lost 6 bases, with 9 bases spanning the gap. CDR3 nucleotide sequence: TGTGCCAGCAGCTTAGCGGGCGGGTCCAATGAGCAGTTCTTC. Its protein product is CASSLAGGSNEQFF.

This clone was found a few times. J is TRBJ1-4 and V is TRBV13, with 7 positions matching TRBD1. This CDR3 comprises 13 residues. The germline V gene encodes CDR1 PRHDT and CDR2 FYEKMQ (reference sequence). V was clipped by 5 bases and J by 8 bases; unmatched bases: 5. In DNA form, the CDR3 reads TGTGCCAGCAGCGGGGGACAGCCGGAAAAACTGTTTTTT. It yields the protein CASSGGQPEKLFF.

The chain links TRBV9 to TRBJ2-2; TRBD1 aligns across 7 bases. The germline V gene has CDR1 SGDLS and CDR2 YYNGEE. V gave up 4 bases and J gave up 4 bases; unmatched junction bases: 10. The CDR3 extends over 16 amino acids. CDR3 amino acids: CASSPSPGTATGELFF. In DNA form, the CDR3 reads TGTGCCAGCAGCCCGAGCCCCGGGACAGCCACCGGGGAGCTGTTTTTT.